A single sample is the source of the 26 T cell receptor beta chains below, sequenced in a study of cytomegalovirus exposure and HLA in healthy donors. The PCR had 60 Vbeta and 13 Jbeta primers. The protocol was immunoSEQ multiplex PCR, while the TCRdb copy is restricted to in-frame clones and leaves out a portion. This table has about 120,000 clones, 80% appearing once. The specimen sequenced was PBMCs. The source is a man aged 45 to 65 in good health and CMV-seronegative.

The CDR3 here is CASSFQGPYEQYF. DNA of the CDR3: TGTGCCAGCAGTTTCCAGGGGCCCTACGAGCAGTACTTC. The rearrangement links TRBV28 to TRBJ2-7; TRBD1 is a possible D gene (6 bases). V lost 3 bases, J lost 2 bases, and 8 bases lay in between. Germline CDR1 is MDHEN and CDR2 is SYDVKM. This CDR3 comprises 13 residues.

CDR3 amino acids: CASSYTGDSYEQYF. The CDR3 DNA sequence: TGTGCCAGCAGTTACACGGGAGACTCCTACGAGCAGTACTTC. The chain carries TRBV6-6 and TRBJ2-7; the D gene is possibly TRBD2 (6 bases). Germline-derived CDR1 and CDR2 are MNHNY and SVGAGI (reference sequence). Trimming removed 2 bases at V and 0 bases at J, with 8 bases between. The CDR3 is made up of 14 amino acids.

The chain carries TRBV7-3 and TRBJ2-3, with D perhaps matching TRBD2 (6 bases). This CDR3 region has 14 residues. The germline CDR1 and CDR2 sequences are SGHTA and FQGTGA. V was shortened by 5 bases and J by 8 bases, with 17 bases between the two germline ends. The CDR3 DNA sequence: TGTGCCAGCAGCCGGGGTCCTCTGGAGGGTACGCAGTATTTT. As protein: CASSRGPLEGTQYF.

This clone came up a few times. The chain carries TRBV25-1 and TRBJ1-1, with TRBD1 identical over 7 bases. CDR1 MGHDK and CDR2 SYGVNS come from the germline V gene. Trimming at V came to 1 base and at J to 6 bases, leaving 8 bases not matched to a gene. This CDR3 is 15 amino acids long. Written as DNA, the CDR3 is TGTGCCAGCAGTGAATTCGCAGGGGGGCACCCTGAAGCTTTCTTT. Its protein is CASSEFAGGHPEAFF.

This chain links TRBV5-5 with TRBJ2-6; D is unresolved. The CDR3 has 13 residues. Between the trimmed V and J ends, which lost 5 bases and 4 bases, there was a span of 7 bases. CDR1 is SGHKS, CDR2 YYEKEE, per germline (reference sequence). In DNA form, the CDR3 reads TGTGCCAGCAGTCCGGAGGGGGCCAACGTCCTGACTTTC. Translating gives CASSPEGANVLTF.

This clone came up a few times. The chain has TRBV27 and TRBJ2-1; 10 positions agree with TRBD1. Germline assignment: CDR1 MNHEY and CDR2 SMNVEV (reference sequence). The CDR3 is 15 residues long. V shed 3 bases and J 4 bases; nucleotides not matched to a gene: 3. CDR3 bases: TGTGCCAGCAGTTTCGGGACAGGGGATTACAATGAGCAGTTCTTC. Protein sequence: CASSFGTGDYNEQFF.

The V gene is TRBV5-4, the J gene TRBJ2-7; D is perhaps TRBD1 (8 bases). V shed 4 bases and J shed 3 bases, with 17 bases lying between them. There are 15 residues in the CDR3. The germline V gene encodes CDR1 SGHNT and CDR2 YYREEE (reference sequence). The CDR3 reads CASSPRTGRDYEQYF. CDR3 DNA: TGTGCCAGCAGCCCCCGGACAGGGAGGGACTACGAGCAGTACTTC.

The rearrangement uses TRBV27 and TRBJ1-4, with a weak D call TRBD1 (5 bases). With 10 bases removed from V and 6 bases from J, the gap between germline ends came to 18 bases. CDR1 is MNHEY, CDR2 SMNVEV, per germline (reference sequence). The CDR3 contains 14 residues. This CDR3 reads CATSGGWGDEKLFF. CDR3 bases: TGTGCCACCTCGGGAGGCTGGGGGGATGAAAAACTGTTTTTT.

The V call is TRBV11-3, the J call TRBJ2-7, with 9 bases matching TRBD2. This CDR3 has 13 residues. The germline V gene has CDR1 SGHNT and CDR2 YENEEA. V lost 8 bases and J lost 0; bases outside the gene matches: 2. This CDR3 reads CASRGGASYEQYF. CDR3 nucleotide sequence: TGTGCCAGCCGCGGGGGGGCCTCCTACGAGCAGTACTTC.

The V gene is TRBV18, the J gene TRBJ2-5; D is perhaps TRBD2 (7 bases). CDR1 KGHSH and CDR2 LQKENI come from the germline V gene. The CDR3 runs to 16 residues. Trimming left V 1 base short and J 1 base short, with 13 bases between. CDR3 coding DNA: TGTGCCAGCTCACCACTGCGGGGGCCCATCCAAGAGACCCAGTACTTC. Translated, it gives CASSPLRGPIQETQYF.

The chain joins TRBV9 to TRBJ2-1; D call uncertain. The CDR3 totals 12 residues. V was cut by 2 bases and J by 5 bases, with 5 bases left in between. Germline V gene data show CDR1 as SGDLS and CDR2 as YYNGEE. CDR3 loop: CASSVDNNEQFF. For the CDR3, the DNA is TGTGCCAGCAGCGTTGACAACAATGAGCAGTTCTTC.

The V call is TRBV9, the J call TRBJ1-2, with 8 positions matching TRBD1. The CDR3 spans 16 residues. In germline, CDR1 is SGDLS, CDR2 YYNGEE. V shed 4 bases, J shed 0 bases, and the junction held 8 bases outside the gene matches. The CDR3 protein is CASSFGQGYSNYGYTF. CDR3 nucleotides: TGTGCCAGCAGCTTCGGACAGGGATACTCTAACTATGGCTACACCTTC.

V usage is TRBV4-2 and J usage is TRBJ1-1; the D is unclear. V lost 0 bases to trimming and J lost 2 bases, with 10 bases between them. In germline, CDR1 is LGHNA, CDR2 YNFKEQ. The CDR3 length is 15 residues. The CDR3 DNA reads as TGTGCCAGCAGCCAAGAACCACTTGTCAACACTGAAGCTTTCTTT. It encodes CASSQEPLVNTEAFF.

V is TRBV30 and J is TRBJ2-1; 7 bases align to TRBD1. CDR1 is GTSNPN, CDR2 SVGIG, per germline (reference sequence). Unmatched junction bases numbered 9, after V lost 1 base and J lost 9 bases. The CDR3 sequence is 14 residues long. The CDR3 is CAWSALARGSEQFF. The CDR3 DNA sequence: TGTGCCTGGAGTGCCTTGGCCAGGGGGAGTGAGCAGTTCTTC.

V usage is TRBV11-2 and J usage is TRBJ2-7; D unresolved. In germline, CDR1 is SGHAT, CDR2 FQNNGV. The CDR3 contains 13 residues. The V and J ends lost 0 bases and 9 bases respectively, with 12 bases between them. The CDR3 reads CASSLDALRGQYF. CDR3 DNA sequence: TGTGCCAGCAGCTTAGATGCACTCCGAGGGCAGTACTTC. The full variable domain, completed using reference TRBV11-2 and TRBJ2-7, is EAGVAQSPRYKIIEKRQSVAFWCNPISGHATLYWYQQILGQGPKLLIQFQNNGVVDDSQLPKDRFSAERLKGVDSTLKIQPAKLEDSAVYLCASSLDALRGQYFGPGTRLTVT.

A note on this clone: An end of the junction differs from the germline gene, which may be a read error. The J gene is TRBJ2-3, the V gene TRBV7-7; D possibly corresponds to TRBD1 (6 bases). CDR3 size: 13 residues. The germline V gene encodes CDR1 SSHAT and CDR2 FNYEAQ (reference sequence). The CDR3 region is CASSSDRRDTQYF. In DNA, the CDR3 is TGTGCTAGCAGCTCGGACAGAAGAGATACGCAGTATTTT.

The J gene is TRBJ2-2, the V gene TRBV7-3; TRBD1 matches at 9 bases. The J segment lost 5 bases and the V segment lost 5 bases, leaving 12 bases of the junction unmatched. Germline V gene data show CDR1 as SGHTA and CDR2 as FQGTGA. The CDR3 has 17 amino acids. The CDR3 nucleotides read TGTGCCAGCAGCCAGCCGGGACAGGGCCTTACTACCGGGGAGCTGTTTTTT. It yields the protein CASSQPGQGLTTGELFF.

In its sample, this clone was seen once. V usage is TRBV7-8 and J usage is TRBJ1-2; 9 bases agree with TRBD1. This CDR3 is 16 amino acids long. Germline CDR1 SGHVS, CDR2 FQNEAQ. The ends lost 4 bases at V and 2 bases at J; junction bases unmatched: 8. CDR3 DNA: TGTGCCAGCAGCTCGATACAGGGGGCGCGAAACTATGGCTACACCTTC. It encodes CASSSIQGARNYGYTF.

This clone was counted only a few times. The chain is built from TRBV5-3 and TRBJ2-3, with 9 bases that match TRBD2. TRBV5-3 is an ORF, with its function uncertain. The CDR3 has 17 residues. V shed 3 bases, J shed 2 bases, and the junction held 10 bases outside the gene matches. CDR3: CARSSNQLAGYTDTQYF. The DNA of the CDR3 is TGTGCCAGAAGCTCCAACCAGCTAGCGGGGTACACAGATACGCAGTATTTT.

V is TRBV7-2 and J is TRBJ1-2; perhaps TRBD1 as D (5 bases). Germline V gives CDR1 SGHTA, CDR2 FQGNSA. There are 13 residues in the CDR3. The ends were cut back, 3 bases at V and 5 bases at J, with 10 bases in the middle. The CDR3 protein is CASSFWGSYGYTF. CDR3 nucleotides: TGTGCCAGCAGCTTTTGGGGCAGTTATGGCTACACCTTC.

This clone came up a few times. The gene calls are TRBV7-9 and TRBJ2-1; the match to TRBD1 covers 7 bases. Germline V gene lookup returns CDR1 SEHNR and CDR2 FQNEAQ (reference sequence). This CDR3 contains 19 residues. Trimming took 5 bases from V and 2 from J; bases not matched to a gene: 18. The CDR3 region is CASSDKFTGDGSAYNEQFF. CDR3 in DNA: TGTGCCAGCAGCGACAAATTTACAGGGGACGGGTCGGCCTACAATGAGCAGTTCTTC.

This chain uses TRBV9 with TRBJ1-2; 7 nucleotides line up with TRBD1. Germline-derived CDR1 and CDR2 are SGDLS and YYNGEE. Trimming removed 0 bases from V and 9 bases from J; junction bases left unmatched: 8. The CDR3 covers 14 residues. The CDR3 spells CASSVGGTAESYTF. DNA of the CDR3: TGTGCCAGCAGCGTAGGGGGGACAGCAGAGAGCTACACCTTC.

This chain uses TRBV6-5 with TRBJ2-1; 15 bases line up with TRBD2. Germline loops: CDR1 MNHEY, CDR2 SVGAGI. This CDR3 has 14 amino acids. V lost 2 bases, J lost 13 bases, and 3 bases stayed unmatched. The chain's CDR3 is CASSYPGLAGGQFF. The CDR3 DNA sequence: TGTGCCAGCAGTTACCCGGGACTAGCGGGAGGACAGTTCTTC.

The genes are TRBV25-1 and TRBJ2-1; 9 nucleotides align to TRBD2. This CDR3 has 15 residues. Germline trimming cut 4 bases from V and 6 bases from J; bases unmatched to any gene: 7. The germline gives CDR1 MGHDK, CDR2 SYGVNS. Written as DNA, the CDR3 is TGTGCCAGCAGTGGGGCTAGCGGGGATCTCAATGAGCAGTTCTTC. Encoded protein: CASSGASGDLNEQFF.

Only a few counts were recorded for this clone. The V gene is TRBV4-1, the J gene TRBJ2-7; D is uncertain. Germline V lookup: CDR1 MGHRA, CDR2 YSYEKL. This CDR3 is 14 amino acids long. Trimming pared 1 base from V and 3 bases from J, leaving 10 bases between. This CDR3 reads CASSQATAVYEQYF. Written as DNA, the CDR3 is TGCGCCAGCAGCCAAGCCACCGCGGTCTACGAGCAGTACTTC.

V is TRBV6-6 and J is TRBJ2-7, with TRBD2 as a possible D gene (8 bases). From germline, CDR1 is MNHNY and CDR2 SVGAGI (reference sequence). The CDR3 totals 15 residues. The ends were cut back, 6 bases at V and 0 bases at J, with 15 bases in the middle. CDR3 in DNA: TGTGCCAGCAGCCGGGAGGGGGCCAACTCCTACGAGCAGTACTTC. It specifies CASSREGANSYEQYF.